The present entry profiles one T cell receptor beta chain with its context. Its antigen is unidentified. The trim removed 5 bases at V and 6 bases at J, leaving 6 bases unmatched. The CDR3 spans 14 residues. Germline V gives CDR1 MNHEY, CDR2 SMNVEV (reference sequence). The data stem from a study of T cells in Graves' hyperthyroidism and ophthalmopathy. Study-level information: Any treatment followed the collection of peripheral blood at initial diagnosis. Overall study results and limits: Ophthalmopathy onset followed model prediction by a median approximately 5.9 months. Blood also held most thyroid clonotypes expanded beyond 0.001.

What was amplified from RNA transcripts were TCR beta CDR3 regions. First-round RT-PCR targeting the TCR CDR3 was performed with the HTBI primer set. TCRdb fed the multiplex PCR reads into MiXCR, producing one record per CDR3 protein. The sample includes 450,000 to 600,000 distinct CDR3 sequences, about 14% of them seen just once. Researchers defined stable Graves' hyperthyroidism as no ophthalmopathy progression within 18 months. The sequenced sample was blood. J is TRBJ1-4 and V is TRBV27; 7 nucleotides agree with TRBD1. The clonotype was recovered from a woman in her 40s with Graves' hyperthyroidism. The CDR3 loop is CASSPSRGHEKLFF. CDR3 DNA sequence: TGTGCCAGCAGTCCCTCGAGGGGGCATGAAAAACTGTTTTTT.